A selection of T cell receptor beta chains follows, all from one sample in a study of CD4 and CD8 cells across lung adenocarcinoma regions. TCRdb re-called the PCR reads with MiXCR, one entry per CDR3 protein. The data show 15,000 or so distinct CDR3 sequences, just under 45% seen once. Sequenced material: CD4+ T cells from the center of a lung tumor. These receptors all stem from a male donor with lung adenocarcinoma. The CD4 and CD8 labels of this study may be unreliable. The conserved cysteine and the conserved F or W are not part of the CDR3 here.

V gene: TRBV10-2; CDR3 length: 11; J gene: TRBJ2-3; CDR3 protein: ARGGRGKNTQY
V gene: TRBV5-1; CDR3 length: 13; J gene: TRBJ2-5; CDR3 protein: ASSLGLPVQETQY
V gene: TRBV24-1; CDR3 length: 11; J gene: TRBJ2-5; CDR3 protein: ATSDSGTETQY
V gene: TRBV6-1; CDR3 length: 15; J gene: TRBJ2-1; CDR3 protein: ASSEEGHRQGMDEQF
V gene: TRBV25-1; CDR3 length: 10; J gene: NA; CDR3 protein: ASSDSGDEQY
V gene: TRBV6-2/TRBV6-3; CDR3 length: 13; J gene: TRBJ2-3; CDR3 protein: ASSYLAASTDTQY
V gene: TRBV6-2/TRBV6-3; CDR3 length: 14; J gene: TRBJ2-1; CDR3 protein: ASSLLAEGLDNEQF
V gene: TRBV5-3; CDR3 length: 13; J gene: TRBJ2-1; CDR3 protein: ARSISGRAYNEQF
V gene: TRBV6-5; CDR3 length: 13; J gene: TRBJ2-2; CDR3 protein: ASSTSGRDTGELF
V gene: TRBV28; CDR3 length: 15; J gene: NA; CDR3 protein: ASSFRAGGPREGEQY
V gene: TRBV6-4; CDR3 length: 11; J gene: TRBJ2-2; CDR3 protein: ASSDGGTGELF
V gene: TRBV7-2; CDR3 length: 13; J gene: TRBJ2-1; CDR3 protein: ASSFFSGRENEQF
V gene: TRBV6-2/TRBV6-3; CDR3 length: 14; J gene: TRBJ2-1; CDR3 protein: ASSYWRGSAGEEQF
V gene: TRBV27; CDR3 length: 14; J gene: TRBJ2-5; CDR3 protein: ASGVIGGRHQDTQY
V gene: TRBV7-3; CDR3 length: 15; J gene: TRBJ2-6; CDR3 protein: ASSLSGGSSGANVLT
V gene: TRBV27; CDR3 length: 12; J gene: TRBJ2-3; CDR3 protein: RGRGEGGKDTQY
V gene: TRBV27; CDR3 length: 13; J gene: TRBJ1-1; CDR3 protein: ASSLSASPNTEAF
V gene: TRBV6-4; CDR3 length: 12; J gene: TRBJ2-2; CDR3 protein: ASSQGPNTGELF
V gene: TRBV6-6; CDR3 length: 15; J gene: TRBJ2-1; CDR3 protein: AGNTGGWGLAQNEQF
V gene: TRBV6-5; CDR3 length: 12; J gene: TRBJ2-1; CDR3 protein: ASSYSAWMNEQF
V gene: TRBV9; CDR3 length: 13; J gene: NA; CDR3 protein: ASSVVGARGETQY
V gene: TRBV9; CDR3 length: 11; J gene: TRBJ2-1; CDR3 protein: ASSRWGYNEQF
V gene: TRBV6-1; CDR3 length: 12; J gene: TRBJ1-2; CDR3 protein: ASSEASGGYGYT
V gene: TRBV6-1; CDR3 length: 10; J gene: TRBJ1-5; CDR3 protein: AGRTDSQPLH
V gene: TRBV7-2; CDR3 length: 11; J gene: TRBJ2-1; CDR3 protein: ASTSNYGNEQF
V gene: TRBV12-3/TRBV12-4; CDR3 length: 13; J gene: TRBJ2-3; CDR3 protein: ASSPTGVSTDTQY
V gene: TRBV6-1; CDR3 length: 17; J gene: TRBJ2-4; CDR3 protein: ASSEARFAGGIVKNIQY
V gene: TRBV20-1; CDR3 length: 12; J gene: TRBJ2-3; CDR3 protein: SARGGGPTDTQY
V gene: TRBV27; CDR3 length: 13; J gene: TRBJ2-1; CDR3 protein: ASSPGASGYNEQF
V gene: TRBV3-1; CDR3 length: 11; J gene: NA; CDR3 protein: ASSQDFQETQY
V gene: TRBV6-1; CDR3 length: 13; J gene: TRBJ1-1; CDR3 protein: ASSVRGMGNTEAF
V gene: TRBV12-3/TRBV12-4; CDR3 length: 13; J gene: TRBJ2-1; CDR3 protein: ASSLAGSSYNEQF
V gene: TRBV6-4; CDR3 length: 13; J gene: NA; CDR3 protein: ARSALAGETDTQY
V gene: TRBV6-1; CDR3 length: 11; J gene: TRBJ2-1; CDR3 protein: ASRTGQSSEQF
V gene: TRBV6-1; CDR3 length: 13; J gene: TRBJ2-2; CDR3 protein: ASSEALQGAGELF
V gene: TRBV6-1; CDR3 length: 14; J gene: TRBJ2-7; CDR3 protein: ASSEWAGQDLYEQY
V gene: TRBV9; CDR3 length: 14; J gene: TRBJ2-1; CDR3 protein: ASSVAGTTAGNEQF
V gene: TRBV27; CDR3 length: 13; J gene: TRBJ2-5; CDR3 protein: AGGTGGHDKDTQY
V gene: TRBV25-1; CDR3 length: 16; J gene: TRBJ2-3; CDR3 protein: ASSEEGHRVLVGDTQY
V gene: TRBV10-2; CDR3 length: 13; J gene: TRBJ2-3; CDR3 protein: ASCLQAVSTDTQY